These T cell receptor beta chains were read from a single sample in a study of blood T cell repertoires in COVID-19. Some clones are missing from TCRdb's copy, which holds only in-frame ones; the method was immunoSEQ multiplex PCR. The table records fewer than 300,000 clones, roughly 85% of them present only once. Sequencing was performed on peripheral blood. The receptors come from a man between 50 and 59 years old with active or convalescent COVID-19. Both conserved end residues are part of each CDR3. The D gene is left open where the match is weak. Part of the rows lack a size; the others show once, few, many or a class for expanded clones.

clone_size | d_call | j_call | cdr3_length | v_call | cdr3_nt | cdr3_aa
NA | NA | TRBJ1-5 | 15 | TRBV6-5 | TGTGCCAGCAGCGGGACTCAGAACGGCAATCAGCCCCAGCATTTT | CASSGTQNGNQPQHF
once | TRBD1 | TRBJ2-5 | 15 | TRBV19 | TGTGCCAGTAGTTCGGGACAGGGGGCCTTCGAGACCCAGTACTTC | CASSSGQGAFETQYF
NA | TRBD2 | TRBJ2-1 | 14 | TRBV11-3 | TGTGCCAGCAGCCGGGGGGGAGATGAGAGTGAGCAGTTCTTC | CASSRGGDESEQFF
NA | TRBD1 | TRBJ1-4 | 15 | TRBV4-1 | TGCGCCAGCAGCGCCACAGGGGGCTTAGATGAAAAACTGTTTTTT | CASSATGGLDEKLFF
NA | NA | TRBJ1-2 | 15 | TRBV5-1 | TGCGCCAGCAGCACTAATACAGGGTTTAACTATGGCTACACCTTC | CASSTNTGFNYGYTF
few | NA | TRBJ1-5 | 13 | TRBV18 | TGTGCCAGCTCACGAGGAGTCAATCAGCCCCAGCATTTT | CASSRGVNQPQHF
many | TRBD2 | TRBJ2-7 | 18 | TRBV12-5 | TGTGCTAGTGGTTTGGTAACCCTAGCGGGAGGGCCCTCCTACGAGCAGTACTTC | CASGLVTLAGGPSYEQYF
NA | NA | TRBJ1-4 | 14 | TRBV18 | TGTGCCAGCTCACCAACGGGAAACGATGAAAAACTGTTTTTT | CASSPTGNDEKLFF
NA | NA | TRBJ1-1 | 11 | TRBV3-1/TRBV3-2 | TGTGCCAGCAGCCATACAGCCGAAGCTTTCTTT | CASSHTAEAFF
NA | TRBD1 | TRBJ2-7 | 14 | TRBV30 | TGTGCCTGGAGGACTCCCGGGACAGGGGGCGAGCAGTACTTC | CAWRTPGTGGEQYF
NA | NA | TRBJ2-5 | 13 | TRBV29-1 | TGCAGCGTCGAAGGGTACAGCCAAGAGACCCAGTACTTC | CSVEGYSQETQYF
few | NA | TRBJ2-1 | 17 | TRBV7-9 | TGTGCCAGCAGCTTGTGGCCACGACCGGGCTCCTACAATGAGCAGTTCTTC | CASSLWPRPGSYNEQFF
NA | TRBD2 | TRBJ2-1 | 17 | TRBV9 | TGTGCCAGCAGCGTTGACGCGAGCGGGACGGGCGGGTATGAGCAGTTCTTC | CASSVDASGTGGYEQFF
NA | TRBD2 | TRBJ2-7 | 16 | TRBV29-1 | TGCAGCGTTCGGCCCTTGGGACTAGCGGGAAAAAACGAGCAGTACTTC | CSVRPLGLAGKNEQYF
NA | NA | TRBJ2-7 | 18 | TRBV6-2/TRBV6-3 | TGTGCCAGCAGTTACCCTCCCGGGTTGGTAGCCGACTTAAGCGAGCAGTACTTC | CASSYPPGLVADLSEQYF
NA | TRBD1 | TRBJ1-4 | 18 | TRBV20-1 | TGCAGTGCTAGTCGCGGTGGGGGACAGGGTGCAACTAATGAAAAACTGTTTTTT | CSASRGGGQGATNEKLFF
NA | NA | TRBJ1-4 | 14 | TRBV19 | TGTGCCAGTAGTTTCCGAAGGGAGAGTGAAAAACTGTTTTTT | CASSFRRESEKLFF
NA | NA | TRBJ1-2 | 14 | TRBV29-1 | TGCAGCGTTGTCGTAAGGAAGGAGGGCTATGGCTACACCTTC | CSVVVRKEGYGYTF
once | TRBD2 | TRBJ2-2 | 17 | TRBV11-3 | TGTGCCAGCAGCTCCCCCCGGGGGGGGGCTATAGGCGGGGAGCTGTTTTTT | CASSSPRGGAIGGELFF
NA | TRBD1 | TRBJ1-3 | 17 | TRBV14 | TGTGCCAGCAGCCGGGACAGGCCTGGCTTCTCTGGAAACACCATATATTTT | CASSRDRPGFSGNTIYF
NA | TRBD2 | TRBJ2-2 | 17 | TRBV7-3 | TGTGCCAGCAGCTTAACAGTGGCTAGCGGAATCACCGGGGAGCTGTTTTTT | CASSLTVASGITGELFF
NA | NA | TRBJ1-1 | 13 | TRBV5-6 | TGTGCCAGCAAACCTGGGGGGTGGACTGAAGCTTTCTTT | CASKPGGWTEAFF
NA | TRBD1 | TRBJ1-1 | 13 | TRBV2 | TGTGCCAGCAGGGGAACAGGGGGAGGTGAAGCTTTCTTT | CASRGTGGGEAFF
NA | NA | TRBJ1-2 | 13 | TRBV12-3/TRBV12-4 | TGTGCCAGCAGTTTAAGTACAGTCTATGGCTACACCTTC | CASSLSTVYGYTF
NA | TRBD2 | TRBJ2-7 | 15 | TRBV4-1 | TGCGCCAGCAGCCTCCGACTAGCGGGAGTATACGAGCAGTACTTC | CASSLRLAGVYEQYF
NA | NA | TRBJ2-5 | 15 | TRBV19 | TGTGCCAGTAGCGCAGGGGAAGGAAGGTCAGAGACCCAGTACTTC | CASSAGEGRSETQYF
NA | NA | TRBJ2-3 | 17 | TRBV18 | TGTGCCAGCTCCCCAGGGGGGAAAAGGTCTGGCACAGATACGCAGTATTTT | CASSPGGKRSGTDTQYF
NA | TRBD1 | TRBJ2-3 | 15 | TRBV4-3 | TGCGCCAGCAGCCAAGAAAACAGGGGCAAAGATACGCAGTATTTT | CASSQENRGKDTQYF
NA | TRBD2 | TRBJ2-7 | 16 | TRBV7-9 | TGTGCCAGCAGCTTAGGGGGACTAGATGCGTTTGACGAGCAGTACTTC | CASSLGGLDAFDEQYF
NA | NA | TRBJ1-1 | 14 | TRBV10-3 | TGTGCCATCAGTGACTCCGTCGGGGATACTGAAGCTTTCTTT | CAISDSVGDTEAFF
once | NA | TRBJ2-6 | 16 | TRBV5-1 | TGCGCCAGCAGCTTAGGACTCACCTCTGGGGCCAACGTCCTGACTTTC | CASSLGLTSGANVLTF
few | NA | TRBJ1-2 | 14 | TRBV28 | TGTGCCAGCAGTTTAGCCAACAGGGCGTGGGGCTACACCTTC | CASSLANRAWGYTF
NA | NA | TRBJ2-7 | 16 | TRBV5-1 | TGCGCCAGCAGACCCCGGGAAATGGCCCCAACCTACGAGCAGTACTTC | CASRPREMAPTYEQYF
NA | TRBD2 | TRBJ2-7 | 17 | TRBV4-1 | TGCGCCAGCAGCCAAGAGATCGGCAGGGGACTAGGAGGCGAGCAGTACTTC | CASSQEIGRGLGGEQYF
NA | TRBD2 | TRBJ2-3 | 15 | TRBV30 | TGTGCCTGGGATTGGGCTAGCGGAAGCACAGATACGCAGTATTTT | CAWDWASGSTDTQYF
NA | TRBD1 | TRBJ1-2 | 13 | TRBV12-3/TRBV12-4 | TGTGCCAGCAGCCCCGGACAGGGGGGTGGCTACACCTTC | CASSPGQGGGYTF